This T cell receptor beta chain was profiled in a study of control samples from healthy donors and cancer patients. The CDR3 runs 12 residues. V was cut by 0 bases and J by 9 bases, with 7 bases left in between. Germline lookup yields CDR1 SGHRS and CDR2 YFSETQ. TCRdb keeps only in-frame clones here, not all; method: immunoSEQ multiplex PCR. The sample includes approximately 84,000 clones, 91% of them seen just once. V is TRBV5-1 and J is TRBJ1-3, with D unclear. The sequenced material came from blood. The sequence was obtained from a man aged 30 to 45 in good health. The CDR3 protein is CASSLDQATIYF. DNA for the CDR3: TGCGCCAGCAGCTTGGACCAGGCCACCATATATTTT.